This TCR beta chain was observed in a study of blood T cell repertoires in COVID-19. Study-wide context: What the recovered Cohort 3 donors had was two negative PCRs, clearance, or symptom resolution. COVID-19 samples from acute and convalescent phases originated in the United States, Italy and Spain.

The CDR3 covers 16 residues. The V segment lost 5 bases and the J segment 4 bases; nucleotides outside the gene matches: 7. The germline V gene has CDR1 KGHDR and CDR2 SFDVKD. This clone has more than one count but fewer than ten. Enrolled through a virtual design, the participants were between roughly 18 and 90 years of age and came from 24 US areas. Membership in each cohort depended on participant-reported clinical history. Some clones are missing from TCRdb's copy, which holds only in-frame ones; the method was immunoSEQ multiplex PCR. Here the sample spans fewer than 250,000 clones, 87% being singletons.

The rearrangement uses TRBV24-1 and TRBJ2-1; TRBD2 aligns across 10 bases. The receptor comes from a man aged 25 to 40 in a cohort exposed to, infected with or recovered from COVID-19 (not recorded which). Specimen: PBMCs or T cells enriched from blood (not recorded which). The CDR3 sequence is CATSGTSGVLYNEQFF. The CDR3 nucleotides are TGTGCCACCAGTGGGACTAGCGGAGTGCTTTACAATGAGCAGTTCTTC.